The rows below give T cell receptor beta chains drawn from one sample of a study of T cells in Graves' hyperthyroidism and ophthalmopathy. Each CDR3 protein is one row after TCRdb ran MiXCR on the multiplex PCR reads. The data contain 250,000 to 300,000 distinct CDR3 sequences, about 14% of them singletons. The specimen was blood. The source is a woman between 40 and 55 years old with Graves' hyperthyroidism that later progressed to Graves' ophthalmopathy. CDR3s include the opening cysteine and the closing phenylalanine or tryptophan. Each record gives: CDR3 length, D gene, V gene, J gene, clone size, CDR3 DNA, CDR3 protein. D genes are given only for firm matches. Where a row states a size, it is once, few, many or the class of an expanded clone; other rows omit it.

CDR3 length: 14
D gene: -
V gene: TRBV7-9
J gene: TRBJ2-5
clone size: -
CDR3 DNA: TGTGCCAGCAGCCCCGATGGGGGTACAAAGACCCAGTACTTC
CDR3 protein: CASSPDGGTKTQYF

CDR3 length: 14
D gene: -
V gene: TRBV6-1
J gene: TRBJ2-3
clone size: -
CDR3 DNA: TGTGCCAGCAGCGACAGGTGGAGCACAGATACGCAGTATTTT
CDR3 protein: CASSDRWSTDTQYF

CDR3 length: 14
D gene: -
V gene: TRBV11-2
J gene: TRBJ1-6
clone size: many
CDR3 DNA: TGTGCCAGCAGCTTCTTGGGACAAGGCTCACCCCTCCACTTT
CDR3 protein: CASSFLGQGSPLHF

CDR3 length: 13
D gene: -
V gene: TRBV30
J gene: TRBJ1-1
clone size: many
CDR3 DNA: TGTGCCTGGAGTGAAACGGCGAACACTGAAGCTTTCTTT
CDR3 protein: CAWSETANTEAFF

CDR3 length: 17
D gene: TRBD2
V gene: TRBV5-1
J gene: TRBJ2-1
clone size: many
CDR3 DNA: TGCGCCAGCAGCTTACAGGCCTGGAGCGGGAGGAACAATGAGCAGTTCTTC
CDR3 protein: CASSLQAWSGRNNEQFF

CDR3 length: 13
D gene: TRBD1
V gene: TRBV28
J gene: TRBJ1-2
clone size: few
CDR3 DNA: TGTGCCAGCAGTCGGGACAGTTACTATGGCTACACCTTC
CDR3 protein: CASSRDSYYGYTF

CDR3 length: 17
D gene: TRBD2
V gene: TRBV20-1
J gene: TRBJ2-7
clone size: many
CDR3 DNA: TGCAGTGCTAACCGACCGGGACTAGCGGGATCTCCGTACGAGCAGTACTTC
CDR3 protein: CSANRPGLAGSPYEQYF

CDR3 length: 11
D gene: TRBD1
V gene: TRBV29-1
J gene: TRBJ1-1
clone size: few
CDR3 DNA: TGCAGCGCTAACAGGGGCCCTGAAGCTTTCTTT
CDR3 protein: CSANRGPEAFF

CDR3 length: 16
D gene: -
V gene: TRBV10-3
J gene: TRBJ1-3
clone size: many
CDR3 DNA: TGTGCCATCAGTGGTGGTACAGCCAGCTCTGGAAACACCATATATTTT
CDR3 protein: CAISGGTASSGNTIYF

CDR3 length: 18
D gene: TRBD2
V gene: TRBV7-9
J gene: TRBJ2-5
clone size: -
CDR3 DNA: TGTGCCAGCAGCTTAGGACTAGCGGGAGGGCCAGGGCAAGAGACCCAGTACTTC
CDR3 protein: CASSLGLAGGPGQETQYF